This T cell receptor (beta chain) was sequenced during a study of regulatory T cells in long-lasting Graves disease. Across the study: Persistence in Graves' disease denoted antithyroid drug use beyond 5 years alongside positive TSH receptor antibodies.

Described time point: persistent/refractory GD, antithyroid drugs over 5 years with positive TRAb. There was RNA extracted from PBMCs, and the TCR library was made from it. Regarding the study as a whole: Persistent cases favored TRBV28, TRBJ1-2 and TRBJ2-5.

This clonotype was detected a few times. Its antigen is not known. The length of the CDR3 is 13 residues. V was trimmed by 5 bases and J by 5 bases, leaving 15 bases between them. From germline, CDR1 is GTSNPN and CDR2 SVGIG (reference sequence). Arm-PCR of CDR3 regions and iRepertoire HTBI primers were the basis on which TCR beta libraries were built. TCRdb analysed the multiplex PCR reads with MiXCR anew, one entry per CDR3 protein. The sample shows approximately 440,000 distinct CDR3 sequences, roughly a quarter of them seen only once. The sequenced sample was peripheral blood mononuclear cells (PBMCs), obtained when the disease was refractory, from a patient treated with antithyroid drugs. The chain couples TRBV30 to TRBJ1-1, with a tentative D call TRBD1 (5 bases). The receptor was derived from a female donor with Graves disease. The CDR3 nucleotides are TGTGCCTGGGATAAGGGGATCGGGACTGAAGCTTTCTTT. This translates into CAWDKGIGTEAFF. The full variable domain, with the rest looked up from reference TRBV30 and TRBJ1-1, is SQTIHQWPATLVQPVGSPLSLECTVEGTSNPNLYWYRQAAGRGLQLLFYSVGIGQISSEVPQNLSASRPQDRQFILSSKKLLLSDSGFYLCAWDKGIGTEAFFGQGTRLTVV.